This T cell receptor beta chain is from a study of T cells in localized non-small cell lung cancer. Broader study findings: Appearances in adjacent lung were noted for a median roughly 58 of the top 100 tumor clones.

For this clone: Its antigen is not known.

Sequencing was performed with immunoSEQ multiplex PCR; in TCRdb, only in-frame clones are kept and a portion is missing. The table shows 7,500 to 9,000 clones, with 70% to 90% occurring only once. CDR1 LNHDA and CDR2 SQIVND come from the germline V gene (reference sequence). CDR3 length: 16 residues. Trimming left V 3 bases short and J 5 bases short, with 19 bases between. The receptor was isolated from a male donor aged 60 or over with stage III lung adenocarcinoma. The sequenced sample was peripheral blood, obtained before any cancer treatment. The V and J genes are TRBV19 and TRBJ2-5; D perhaps matches TRBD1 (7 bases). CDR3 in DNA: TGTGCCAGTAGTATTAGCCCATTGACAGGGAGGGAGACCCAGTACTTC. It is translated as CASSISPLTGRETQYF.